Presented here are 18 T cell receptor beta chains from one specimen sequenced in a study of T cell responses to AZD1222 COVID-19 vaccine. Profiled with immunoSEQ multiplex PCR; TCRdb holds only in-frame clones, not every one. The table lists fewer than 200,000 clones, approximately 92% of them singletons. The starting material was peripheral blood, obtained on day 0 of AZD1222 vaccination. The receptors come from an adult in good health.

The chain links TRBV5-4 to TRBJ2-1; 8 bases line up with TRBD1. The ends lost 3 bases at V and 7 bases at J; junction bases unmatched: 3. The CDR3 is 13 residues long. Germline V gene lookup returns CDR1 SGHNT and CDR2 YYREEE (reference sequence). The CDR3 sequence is CASSSHRGNEQFF. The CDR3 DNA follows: TGTGCCAGCAGCTCCCACAGGGGGAATGAGCAGTTCTTC.

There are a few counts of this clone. The DNA for the CDR3 is TGCGCCAGCAGCCTCCGTAGCGGTCCGAACACCGGGGAGCTGTTTTTT. Its protein product is CASSLRSGPNTGELFF. The chain couples TRBV4-1 to TRBJ2-2; tentative D call: TRBD2 (6 bases). Germline CDR1 is MGHRA and CDR2 is YSYEKL. The CDR3 length is 16 residues. V gave up 4 bases and J gave up 0 bases, with 12 bases separating them.

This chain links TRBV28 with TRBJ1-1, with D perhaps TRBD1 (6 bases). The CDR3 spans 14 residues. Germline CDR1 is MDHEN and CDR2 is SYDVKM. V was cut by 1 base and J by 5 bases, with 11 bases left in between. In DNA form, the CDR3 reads TGTGCCAGCAGTTTATTCAGGGGAGGGACTGAAGCTTTCTTT. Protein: CASSLFRGGTEAFF.

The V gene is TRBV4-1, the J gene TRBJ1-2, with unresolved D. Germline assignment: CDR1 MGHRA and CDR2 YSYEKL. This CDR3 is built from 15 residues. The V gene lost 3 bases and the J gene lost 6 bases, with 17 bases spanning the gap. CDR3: CASSHPIMTKHGYTF. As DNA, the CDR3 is TGCGCCAGCAGCCACCCGATTATGACAAAACATGGCTACACCTTC.

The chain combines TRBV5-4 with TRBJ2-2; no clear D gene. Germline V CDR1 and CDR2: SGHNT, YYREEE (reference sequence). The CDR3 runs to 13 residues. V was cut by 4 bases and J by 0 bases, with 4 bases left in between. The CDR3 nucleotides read TGTGCCAGCAGCGTAGCGAACACCGGGGAGCTGTTTTTT. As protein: CASSVANTGELFF.

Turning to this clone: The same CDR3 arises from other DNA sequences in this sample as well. CDR3 sequence (DNA): TGTGCCTGGAGGCCGGGACAAAACACTGAAGCTTTCTTT. Residues: CAWRPGQNTEAFF. The rearrangement joins TRBV30 to TRBJ1-1, with a tentative D call TRBD1 (6 bases). CDR1 is GTSNPN and CDR2 is SVGIG in the germline V gene (reference sequence). V lost 3 bases and J lost 2, with 10 bases in between. The CDR3 has 13 amino acids.

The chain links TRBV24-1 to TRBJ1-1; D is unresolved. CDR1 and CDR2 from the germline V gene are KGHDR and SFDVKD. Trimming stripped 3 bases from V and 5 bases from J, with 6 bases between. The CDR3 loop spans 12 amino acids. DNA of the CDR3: TGTGCCACCAGTGATATGGGGACTGAAGCTTTCTTT. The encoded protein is CATSDMGTEAFF.

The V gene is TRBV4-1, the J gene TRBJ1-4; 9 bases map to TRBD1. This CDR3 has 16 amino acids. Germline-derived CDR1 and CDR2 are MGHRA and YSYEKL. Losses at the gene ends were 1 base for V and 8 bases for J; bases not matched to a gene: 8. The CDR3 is CASSQADRDRAEKLFF. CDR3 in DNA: TGCGCCAGCAGCCAAGCCGACCGGGACAGGGCGGAAAAACTGTTTTTT.

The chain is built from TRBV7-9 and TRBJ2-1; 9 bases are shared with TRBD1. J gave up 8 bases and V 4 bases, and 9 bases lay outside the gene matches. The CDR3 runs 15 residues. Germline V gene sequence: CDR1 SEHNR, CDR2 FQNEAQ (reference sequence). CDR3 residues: CASSSTGQGRDEQFF. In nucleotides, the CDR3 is TGTGCCAGCAGCTCAACGGGACAGGGTCGCGATGAGCAGTTCTTC.

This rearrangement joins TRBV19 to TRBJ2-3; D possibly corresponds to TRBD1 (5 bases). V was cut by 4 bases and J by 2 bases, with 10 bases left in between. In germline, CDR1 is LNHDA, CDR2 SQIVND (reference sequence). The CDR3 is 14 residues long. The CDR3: CASSRAGPTDTQYF. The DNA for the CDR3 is TGTGCCAGTAGTAGGGCAGGGCCCACAGATACGCAGTATTTT.

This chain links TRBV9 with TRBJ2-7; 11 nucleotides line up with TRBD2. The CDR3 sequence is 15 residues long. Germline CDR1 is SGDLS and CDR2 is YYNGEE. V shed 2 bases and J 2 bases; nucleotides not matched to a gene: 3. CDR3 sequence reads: CASSVGTSGTYEQYF. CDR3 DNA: TGTGCCAGCAGCGTGGGGACTAGCGGTACCTACGAGCAGTACTTC.

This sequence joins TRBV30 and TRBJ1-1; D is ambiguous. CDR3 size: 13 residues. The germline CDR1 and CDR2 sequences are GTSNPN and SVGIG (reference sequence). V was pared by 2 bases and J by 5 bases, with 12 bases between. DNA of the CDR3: TGTGCCTGGAGTATACAGTGGAAGACTGAAGCTTTCTTT. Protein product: CAWSIQWKTEAFF.

The CDR3 region has the DNA TGTGCCACCAGTGGCGGCGGGAGCGGCGGGGAGCTGTTTTTT. This gives the protein CATSGGGSGGELFF. The chain joins TRBV24-1 to TRBJ2-2; 7 nucleotides line up with TRBD2. This CDR3 has 14 residues. Germline-derived CDR1 and CDR2 are KGHDR and SFDVKD. Trimming cost V 5 bases and J 7 bases; bases outside gene matches: 6.

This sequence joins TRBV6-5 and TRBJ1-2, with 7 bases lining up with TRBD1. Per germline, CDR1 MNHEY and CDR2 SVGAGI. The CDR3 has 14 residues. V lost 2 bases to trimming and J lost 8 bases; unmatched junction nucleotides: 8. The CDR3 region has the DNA TGTGCCAGCAGTTACGCCGACAGGGAGGGCGGCTACACCTTC. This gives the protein CASSYADREGGYTF.

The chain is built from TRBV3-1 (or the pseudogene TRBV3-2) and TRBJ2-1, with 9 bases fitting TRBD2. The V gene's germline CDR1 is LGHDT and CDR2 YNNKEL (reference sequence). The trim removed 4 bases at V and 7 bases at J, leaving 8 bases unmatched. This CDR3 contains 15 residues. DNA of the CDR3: TGTGCCAGCAGCCGCCTGAGCGGGGGGTTTAATGAGCAGTTCTTC. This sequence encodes CASSRLSGGFNEQFF.

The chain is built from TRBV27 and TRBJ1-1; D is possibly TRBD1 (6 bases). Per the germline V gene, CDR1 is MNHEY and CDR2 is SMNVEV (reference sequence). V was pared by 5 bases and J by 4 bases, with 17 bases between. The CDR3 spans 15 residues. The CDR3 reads CASSPRGRGVTEAFF. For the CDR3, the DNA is TGTGCCAGCAGTCCAAGGGGTAGGGGGGTCACTGAAGCTTTCTTT.

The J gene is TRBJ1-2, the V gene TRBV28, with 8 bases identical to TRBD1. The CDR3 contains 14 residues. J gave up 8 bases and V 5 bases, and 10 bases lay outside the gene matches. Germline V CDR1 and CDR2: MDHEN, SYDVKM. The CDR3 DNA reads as TGTGCCAGCAGTGCCCCAGGGACAGGTCCAGGCTACACCTTC. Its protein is CASSAPGTGPGYTF.

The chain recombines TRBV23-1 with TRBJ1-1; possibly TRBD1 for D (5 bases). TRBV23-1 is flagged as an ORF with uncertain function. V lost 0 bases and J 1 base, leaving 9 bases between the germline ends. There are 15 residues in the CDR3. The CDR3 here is CASSQSAGRNTEAFF. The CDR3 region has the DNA TGCGCCAGCAGTCAATCTGCAGGGAGGAACACTGAAGCTTTCTTT.